These 5 T cell receptor beta chains were all obtained from the same sample, sequenced in a study of T and B cells in COVID-19 patients (TCRdb year 2020). TRB repertoires were amplified using about 220-500 ng of genomic DNA isolated from blood. Sequenced on an Illumina MiSeq. Multiplex PCR with BIOMED2 TRB-A/B primer pools was used to amplify the TRB rearrangements. TCRdb passed the public sequencing reads through fastp at Q25 and MiXCR, retaining productive beta sequences. Records with the same CDR3 protein are collapsed into one entry carrying the most frequent genes and DNA. This sample has about 10,000 distinct CDR3 sequences in its table, and 28% of those were observed once. The ten most abundant clones make up approximately 25% of the sample. Sequencing was done on a sample of blood. These receptor sequences come from a human donor who had recovered from COVID-19.

Only a few counts were recorded for this clonotype. The V call is TRBV10-3, the J call TRBJ1-1; the D gene is possibly TRBD1 (5 bases). The CDR3 is 13 residues long. Germline CDR1 is ENHRY and CDR2 is SYGVKD. The V end was cut by 8 bases, the J end by 0 bases, with 10 bases between. CDR3 nucleotide sequence: TGTGCCATCGTAGAACAGGTGAACACTGAAGCTTTCTTT. Its translation: CAIVEQVNTEAFF.

This clonotype qualifies as medium-sized. This chain connects TRBV29-1 to TRBJ2-7, with TRBD1 matching over 12 bases. Germline V CDR1 and CDR2: SQVTM, ANQGSEA. The CDR3 loop spans 13 amino acids. V dropped 6 bases and J dropped 5; count of bases not matched to a gene: 5. Here the CDR3 reads CSVVGTGGNEQYF. CDR3 nucleotides: TGCAGCGTCGTTGGGACAGGGGGCAACGAGCAGTACTTC.

V usage is TRBV19 and J usage is TRBJ2-7; 14 nucleotides line up with TRBD2. The J segment lost 1 base and the V segment lost 5 bases, leaving 7 bases of the junction unmatched. The CDR3 contains 17 residues. From germline, CDR1 is LNHDA and CDR2 SQIVND (reference sequence). In DNA, the CDR3 is TGTGCCAGTAGTGGCCGGACTAGCGGGGGGCCATCCTACGAGCAGTACTTC. Amino acids: CASSGRTSGGPSYEQYF.

In this sample, this clonotype turned up many times. V and J are TRBV18 and TRBJ2-3; the match to TRBD2 covers 14 bases. Germline V CDR1 and CDR2: KGHSH, LQKENI. V lost 3 bases, J lost 3 bases, and 8 bases stayed unmatched. This CDR3 comprises 18 residues. CDR3 region: CASSPSGTSGGLTDTQYF. CDR3 in DNA: TGTGCCAGCTCACCCTCCGGGACTAGCGGGGGATTAACAGATACGCAGTATTTT. Full variable domain (rest looked up from reference TRBV18 and TRBJ2-3): NAGVMQNPRHLVRRRGQEARLRCSPMKGHSHVYWYRQLPEEGLKFMVYLQKENIIDESGMPKERFSAEFPKEGPSILRIQQVVRGDSAAYFCASSPSGTSGGLTDTQYFGPGTRLTVL.

This rearrangement joins TRBV24-1 to TRBJ1-2; no clear D gene. Germline CDR1 KGHDR, CDR2 SFDVKD. The CDR3 spans 12 residues. V was clipped by 4 bases and J by 5 bases, with 7 bases between them. The CDR3 loop is CATSDSFYGYTF. The CDR3 DNA reads TGTGCCACCAGTGACTCCTTTTATGGCTACACCTTC.